This record covers a single T cell receptor (beta chain). What antigen it recognizes has not been identified. Base qualities are missing; no much larger clone stands one base away. Genomic DNA was isolated from the sorted cells so that the TCRbeta CDR3 region could be sequenced. The immunoSEQ Assay was used to sequence the TCRbeta CDR3 regions. The clones in this table, taken by TCRdb from immuneACCESS, are in-frame only. Not every clone is retained; where verified, under half of the shortfall comes from an unresolved V gene, and the cause of the rest is unknown. The sample table holds around 32,000 clones, of which roughly nine tenths were seen once. Of the sample, about 25% falls within the top ten clones. Including cysteine and phenylalanine, the CDR3 has 15 amino acids. Kept here is only the CDR3 DNA, which spans 45 bases and is read in frame from base 1. The trial excluded patients who had a history of autoimmune disease or who were on systemic immunosuppression. Peripheral blood for TCR sequencing was drawn from every dose cohort at baseline, at cycle 4 day 1 and at cycle 7 day 1. The samples were taken from a phase I, first-in-human, multicenter, open-label dose-escalation trial of ivuxolimab. Adults with locally advanced or metastatic melanoma, renal cell carcinoma, hepatocellular carcinoma or head and neck squamous cell carcinoma were enrolled in the trial. Before TCR sequencing, CD4+ and CD8+ T cells were separately sorted from peripheral blood.

These data originate in a study of OX40 agonist ivuxolimab in advanced cancers. Some background on the complete study: Ivuxolimab, which targeted the costimulatory receptor OX40 (CD134), was an agonistic, fully human IgG2 monoclonal antibody. Intravenous ivuxolimab was administered to patients every 2 weeks at six dose levels: 0.01, 0.1, 0.3, 1.5, 3 and 10 mg/kg. Of the roughly 50 dose-escalation patients, hepatocellular carcinoma was present in approximately 20, melanoma in approximately 15, renal cell carcinoma in 9 and head and neck cancer in 9. In the dose-escalation cohort, 65% to 85% of patients were male, and the mean age was around 60 years with a range of roughly 20 to 80. Prior anti-PD-1, anti-PD-L1 or anti-CTLA-4 therapy was permitted, and roughly two fifths of dose-escalation patients had received checkpoint inhibitors. Partial responses occurred in three dose-escalation patients: two with cutaneous melanoma and one with hepatocellular carcinoma. Peripheral TCRbeta sequencing was intended to test whether TCR sequence diversity was altered and clonal T-cell expansion was caused by ivuxolimab. The paper reports the monotherapy dose-escalation portion (N of about 54 patients) of the phase I ivuxolimab trial.

Study-wide conclusions, independent of this receptor: After ivuxolimab, expanded clones were on average more numerous among CD8+ T cells than among CD4+ T cells. Low levels of normalized T-cell clonal expansion were also shown by some nonresponding patients. At doses of 0.1 to 3.0 mg/kg, clonal expansion of both CD4+ and CD8+ T cells in blood was seen between baseline and week 6. The antigen specificity of the peripheral T cells that underwent clonal expansion was not determined. Partial responders in the 0.1-3.0 mg/kg groups had among the lowest normalized peripheral clonal expansion, especially among CD8+ T cells.

The receptor was isolated from an adult with an advanced solid tumor such as melanoma, head and neck, liver or kidney cancer. This chain joins TRBV21-1 to TRBJ1-1; the table calls TRBD1, which could not be checked here. TRBV21-1 is deemed a pseudogene. Sequenced here: CD4+ or CD8+ T cells sorted from blood, sampled in a trial of the OX40 agonist ivuxolimab. Read as DNA, the sequence is TGTGCCAGCAGCAATGGTAAGGGGCAGAACACTGAAGCTTTCTTT. Its amino acids are CASSNGKGQNTEAFF.